Below, 2 T cell receptor beta chains from the same sample are listed, as sequenced in a study of OX40 agonist ivuxolimab in advanced cancers. Produced via immunoSEQ multiplex PCR; TCRdb's table is partial and in-frame only. The sample yields about 81,000 clones, 88% seen once. The sequencing used CD4+ or CD8+ T cells sorted from blood, collected in a trial of the OX40 agonist ivuxolimab. Receptors were obtained from an adult with an advanced solid tumor such as melanoma, head and neck, liver or kidney cancer.

This chain joins TRBV19 and TRBJ1-5, with 8 bases aligning to TRBD1. CDR1 is LNHDA and CDR2 is SQIVND in the germline V gene (reference sequence). This CDR3 is 15 amino acids long. V gave up 2 bases and J gave up 5 bases; unmatched junction bases: 5. The CDR3 sequence: CASSITGGKDQPQHF. Here the CDR3 DNA reads TGTGCCAGTAGTATAACAGGGGGGAAGGATCAGCCCCAGCATTTT. The full variable domain, its missing parts supplied by reference TRBV19 and TRBJ1-5, is DGGITQSPKYLFRKEGQNVTLSCEQNLNHDAMYWYRQDPGQGLRLIYYSQIVNDFQKGDIAEGYSVSREKKESFPLTVTSAQKNPTAFYLCASSITGGKDQPQHFGDGTRLSIL.

The rearrangement joins TRBV27 to TRBJ2-7; D might be TRBD1 (5 bases). Per the germline V gene, CDR1 is MNHEY and CDR2 is SMNVEV (reference sequence). Between the trimmed V and J ends, which lost 10 bases and 3 bases, there was a span of 13 bases. CDR3 length: 12 amino acids. CDR3 DNA: TGTGCCACCGGTCAGGGCAACTACGAGCAGTACTTC. This gives the protein CATGQGNYEQYF.